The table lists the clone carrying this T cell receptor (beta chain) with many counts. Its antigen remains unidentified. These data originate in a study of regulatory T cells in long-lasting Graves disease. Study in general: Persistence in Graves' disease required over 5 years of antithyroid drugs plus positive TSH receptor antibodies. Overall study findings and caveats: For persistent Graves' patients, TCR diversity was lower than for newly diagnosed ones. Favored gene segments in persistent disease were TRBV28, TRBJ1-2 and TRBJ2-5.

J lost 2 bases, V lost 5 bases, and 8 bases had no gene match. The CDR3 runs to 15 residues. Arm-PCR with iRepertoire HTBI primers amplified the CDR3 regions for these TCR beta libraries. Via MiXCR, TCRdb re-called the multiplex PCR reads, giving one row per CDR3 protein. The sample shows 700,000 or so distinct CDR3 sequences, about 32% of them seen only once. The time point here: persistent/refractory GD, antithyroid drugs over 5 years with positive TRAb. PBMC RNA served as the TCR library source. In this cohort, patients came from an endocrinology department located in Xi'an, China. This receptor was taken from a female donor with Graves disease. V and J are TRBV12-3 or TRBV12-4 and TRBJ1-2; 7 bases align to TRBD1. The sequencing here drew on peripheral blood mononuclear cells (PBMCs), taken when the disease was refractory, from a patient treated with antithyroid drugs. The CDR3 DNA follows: TGTGCCAGCAGTCACCCAGGGGGATTGAACTATGGCTACACCTTC. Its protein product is CASSHPGGLNYGYTF.